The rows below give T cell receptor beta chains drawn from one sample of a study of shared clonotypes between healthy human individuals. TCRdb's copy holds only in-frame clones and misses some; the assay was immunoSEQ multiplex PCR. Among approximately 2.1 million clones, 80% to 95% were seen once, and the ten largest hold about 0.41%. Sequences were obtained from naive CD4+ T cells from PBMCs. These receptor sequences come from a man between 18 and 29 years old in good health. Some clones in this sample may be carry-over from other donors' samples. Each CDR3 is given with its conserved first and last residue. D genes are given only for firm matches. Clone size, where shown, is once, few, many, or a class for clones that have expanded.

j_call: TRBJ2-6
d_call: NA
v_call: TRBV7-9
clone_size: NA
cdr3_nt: TGTGCCAGCGGACTCTCTGGGGCCAACGTCCTGACTTTC
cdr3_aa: CASGLSGANVLTF

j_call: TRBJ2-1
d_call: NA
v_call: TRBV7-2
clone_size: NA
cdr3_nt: TGTGCCAGCAGCTTTATGGGCTCGGGGTTCTTC
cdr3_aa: CASSFMGSGFF

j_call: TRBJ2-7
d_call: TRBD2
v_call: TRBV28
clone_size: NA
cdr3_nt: TGTGCCAGCCCCGGGGTAGGCGGGAGCTACGAGCAGTACTTC
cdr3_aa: CASPGVGGSYEQYF

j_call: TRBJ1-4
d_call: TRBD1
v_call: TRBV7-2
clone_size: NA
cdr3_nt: TGTGCCAGCAGCCTGGACAGGGCTGCAGCTAATGAAAAACTGTTTTTT
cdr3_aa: CASSLDRAAANEKLFF

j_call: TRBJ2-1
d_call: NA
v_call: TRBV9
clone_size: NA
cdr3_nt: TGTGCCAGCAGCGGAGGGAACCCCCAATACAATGAGCAGTTCTTC
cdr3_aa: CASSGGNPQYNEQFF

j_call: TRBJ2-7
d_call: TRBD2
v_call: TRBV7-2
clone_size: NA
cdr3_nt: TGTGCCAGCAGCTTTACTCCTAGCGGGAGCAAAGGGTACTACGAGCAGTACTTC
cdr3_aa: CASSFTPSGSKGYYEQYF

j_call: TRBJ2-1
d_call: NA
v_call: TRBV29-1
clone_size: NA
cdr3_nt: TGCAGCGTTGTACCTACCTACAATGAGCAGTTCTTC
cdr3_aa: CSVVPTYNEQFF

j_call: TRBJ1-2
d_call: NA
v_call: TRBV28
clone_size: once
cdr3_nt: TGTGCCAGCAGTTTACGGCGACAGAGCTATGGCTACACCTTC
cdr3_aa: CASSLRRQSYGYTF

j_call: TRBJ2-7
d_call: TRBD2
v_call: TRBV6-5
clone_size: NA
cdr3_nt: TGTGCCAGCAGTTACTCGACGGCTAGCGGAATTAACGAGCAGTACTTC
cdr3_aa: CASSYSTASGINEQYF

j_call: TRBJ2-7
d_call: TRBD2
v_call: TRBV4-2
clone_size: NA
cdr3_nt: TGTGCCAGCAGCCTGGGACTAGCGGGAGTCTACGAGCAGTACTTC
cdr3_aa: CASSLGLAGVYEQYF

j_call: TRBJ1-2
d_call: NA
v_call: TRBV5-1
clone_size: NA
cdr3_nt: TGCGCCAGCAGCTTGGGGGAGGGATACTATGGCTACACCTTC
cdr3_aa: CASSLGEGYYGYTF

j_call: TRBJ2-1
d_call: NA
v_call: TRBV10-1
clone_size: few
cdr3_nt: TGCGCCAGCAGTGGCGGGGCCAATGAGCAGTTCTTC
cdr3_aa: CASSGGANEQFF

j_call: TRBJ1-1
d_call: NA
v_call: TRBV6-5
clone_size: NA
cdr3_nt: TGTGCCAGCAGACAAAGTGGCAGGGTGGCTGAAGCTTTCTTT
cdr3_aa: CASRQSGRVAEAFF

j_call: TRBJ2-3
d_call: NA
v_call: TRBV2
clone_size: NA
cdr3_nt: TGTGCCAGCAGACGGGGCACAGATACGCAGTATTTT
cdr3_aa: CASRRGTDTQYF

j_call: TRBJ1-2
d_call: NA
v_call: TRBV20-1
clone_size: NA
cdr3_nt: TGCAGTGCTTACGGTGGGGGCTACACCTTC
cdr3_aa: CSAYGGGYTF

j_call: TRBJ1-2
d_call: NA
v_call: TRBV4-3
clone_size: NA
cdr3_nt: TGCGCCAGCAGCCAACAACCGACACTTAACTATGGCTACACCTTC
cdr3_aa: CASSQQPTLNYGYTF

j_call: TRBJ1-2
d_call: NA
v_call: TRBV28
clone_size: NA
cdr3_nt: TGTGCCAGCAGTACGAAGACGGGGCCTTATGGCTACACCTTC
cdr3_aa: CASSTKTGPYGYTF

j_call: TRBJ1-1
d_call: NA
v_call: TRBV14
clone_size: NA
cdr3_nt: TGTGCCAGCTCCCCGAACACTGAAGCTTTCTTT
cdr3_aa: CASSPNTEAFF

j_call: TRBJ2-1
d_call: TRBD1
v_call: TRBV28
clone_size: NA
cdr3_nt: TGTGCCAGCAGTTTAGACAGGGGGCGAAATGAGCAGTTCTTC
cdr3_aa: CASSLDRGRNEQFF

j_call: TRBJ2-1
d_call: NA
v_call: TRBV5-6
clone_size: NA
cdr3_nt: TGTGCCAGCAGCCGTCTTCGTGGGTCCTACAATGAGCAGTTCTTC
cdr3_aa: CASSRLRGSYNEQFF

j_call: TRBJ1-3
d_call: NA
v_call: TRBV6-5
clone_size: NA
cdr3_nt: TGTGCCAGCAGTTACTCTATCTCGTACTCTGGAAACACCATATATTTT
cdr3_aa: CASSYSISYSGNTIYF

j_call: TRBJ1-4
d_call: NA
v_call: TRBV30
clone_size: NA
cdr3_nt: TGTGCCTGGAAAAATACCGCCAATGAAAAACTGTTTTTT
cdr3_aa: CAWKNTANEKLFF

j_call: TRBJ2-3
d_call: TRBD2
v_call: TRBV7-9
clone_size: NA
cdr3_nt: TGTGCCAGCACCCAGACTAGCGGGAGCACAGATACGCAGTATTTT
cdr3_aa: CASTQTSGSTDTQYF

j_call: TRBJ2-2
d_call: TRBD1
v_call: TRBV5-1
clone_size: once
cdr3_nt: TGCGCCAGCAGCATGGACAGGGCGCCCGGGGAGCTGTTTTTT
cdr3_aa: CASSMDRAPGELFF

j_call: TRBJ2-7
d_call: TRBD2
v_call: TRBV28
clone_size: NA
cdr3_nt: TGTGCCAGCAGTCCGATGGGGGGGTTGCGATACGAGCAGTACTTC
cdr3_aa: CASSPMGGLRYEQYF

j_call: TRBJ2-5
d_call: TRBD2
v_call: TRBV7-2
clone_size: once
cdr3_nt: TGTGCCAGCAGCCTCCGGCGGGGTAGCGGGTACCAAGAGACCCAGTACTTC
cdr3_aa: CASSLRRGSGYQETQYF

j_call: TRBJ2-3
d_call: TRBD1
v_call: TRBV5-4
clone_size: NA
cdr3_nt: TGTGCCAGCAGGCGCTTGGGGACAGGGTGGAGAGATACGCAGTATTTT
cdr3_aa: CASRRLGTGWRDTQYF

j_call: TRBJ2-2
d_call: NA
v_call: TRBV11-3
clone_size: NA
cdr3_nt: TGTGCCAGCGGGGCTTACACCGGGGAGCTGTTTTTT
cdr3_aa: CASGAYTGELFF

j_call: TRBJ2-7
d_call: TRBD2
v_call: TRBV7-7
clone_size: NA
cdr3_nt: TGTGCCAGCAGCCCGGGGGGGGCGGGCGAGCAGTACTTC
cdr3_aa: CASSPGGAGEQYF

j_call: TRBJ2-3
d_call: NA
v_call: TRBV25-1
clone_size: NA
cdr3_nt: TGTGCCAGCAGTGGAGACACTCCGGGGCCAGATACGCAGTATTTT
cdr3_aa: CASSGDTPGPDTQYF

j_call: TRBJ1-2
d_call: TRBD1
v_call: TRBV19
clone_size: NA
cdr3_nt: TGTGCCAGTAGTACCCGGGGGACAGCCCATTCCACCTATGGCTACACCTTC
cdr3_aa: CASSTRGTAHSTYGYTF

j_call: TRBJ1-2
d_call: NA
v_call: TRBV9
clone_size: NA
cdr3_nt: TGTGCCAGCAGCGCCGACAGCCTCGGGGGCTACACCTTC
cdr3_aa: CASSADSLGGYTF

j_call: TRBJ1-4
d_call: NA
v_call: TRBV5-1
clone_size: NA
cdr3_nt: TGCGCCAGCAGCTTCGGAAAGCCGAATGAAAAACTGTTTTTT
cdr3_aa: CASSFGKPNEKLFF

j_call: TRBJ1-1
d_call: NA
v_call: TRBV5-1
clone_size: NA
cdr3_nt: TGCGCCAGCAGCTTGGAGGCACGGATGAACACTGAAGCTTTCTTT
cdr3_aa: CASSLEARMNTEAFF

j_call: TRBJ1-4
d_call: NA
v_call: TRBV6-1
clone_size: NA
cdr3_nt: TGTGCCAGCAGTGGGAGACAGGACTTAACTAATGAAAAACTGTTTTTT
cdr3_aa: CASSGRQDLTNEKLFF

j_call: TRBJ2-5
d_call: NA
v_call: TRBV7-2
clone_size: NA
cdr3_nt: TGTGCCAGCACTTTTTCGGAGACCCAGTACTTC
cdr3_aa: CASTFSETQYF

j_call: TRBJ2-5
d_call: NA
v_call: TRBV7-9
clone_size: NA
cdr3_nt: TGTGCCAGCAGCTTAAATGCCTGGGGCAACCAAGAGACCCAGTACTTC
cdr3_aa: CASSLNAWGNQETQYF

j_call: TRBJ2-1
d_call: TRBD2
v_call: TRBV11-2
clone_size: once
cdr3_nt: TGTGCCAGCAGCTTGATCGCGGGAGGTTACAATGAGCAGTTCTTC
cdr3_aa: CASSLIAGGYNEQFF

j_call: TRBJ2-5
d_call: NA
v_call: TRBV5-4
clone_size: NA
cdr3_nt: TGTGCCAGCAGCTTTCGACAGGAGGGAGAGACCCAGTACTTC
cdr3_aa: CASSFRQEGETQYF

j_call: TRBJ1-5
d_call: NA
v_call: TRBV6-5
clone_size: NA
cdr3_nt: TGTGCCAGCAGTCAGCAAACTTTCAATCAGCCCCAGCATTTT
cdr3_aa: CASSQQTFNQPQHF

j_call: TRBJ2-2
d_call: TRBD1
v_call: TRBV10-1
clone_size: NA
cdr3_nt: TGCGCCAGCAAATTTACCGGGACAGGGGGGGCCGGGGAGCTGTTTTTT
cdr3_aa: CASKFTGTGGAGELFF

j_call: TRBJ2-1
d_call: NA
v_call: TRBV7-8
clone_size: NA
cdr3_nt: TGTGCCAGCAGCTTAGCGAGGACCCCCCTGGGGTACAATGAGCAGTTCTTC
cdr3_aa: CASSLARTPLGYNEQFF

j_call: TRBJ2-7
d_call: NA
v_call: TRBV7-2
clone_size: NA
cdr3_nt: TGTGCCAGCAGCTTTTGGACTGTGACCTACGAGCAGTACTTC
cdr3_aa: CASSFWTVTYEQYF

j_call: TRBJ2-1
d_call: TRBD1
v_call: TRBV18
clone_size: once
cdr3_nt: TGTGCCAGCTCACAAGGACAGGGGGGTTACAATGAGCAGTTCTTC
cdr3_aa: CASSQGQGGYNEQFF

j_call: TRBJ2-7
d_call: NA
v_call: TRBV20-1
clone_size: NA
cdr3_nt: TGCAGTGCTAGCCGGTGGGACGAGCAGTACTTC
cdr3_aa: CSASRWDEQYF

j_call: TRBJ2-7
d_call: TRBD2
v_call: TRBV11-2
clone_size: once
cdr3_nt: TGTGCCAGCAGCCTTGGACTAGCAGGCTCCTACGAGCAGTACTTC
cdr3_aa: CASSLGLAGSYEQYF

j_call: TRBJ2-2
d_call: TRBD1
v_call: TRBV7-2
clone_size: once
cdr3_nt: TGTGCCAGCAGCTCCGGGGTCACCAGGGGGACCGGGGAGCTGTTTTTT
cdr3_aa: CASSSGVTRGTGELFF

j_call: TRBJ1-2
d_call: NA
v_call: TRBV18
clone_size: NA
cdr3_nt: TGTGCCAGCTCACCACAGGGTTACCCACTATATGGCTACACCTTC
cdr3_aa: CASSPQGYPLYGYTF

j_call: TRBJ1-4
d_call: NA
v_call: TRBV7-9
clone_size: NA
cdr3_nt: TGTGCCAGCAGCCTCTCGCGGGGGGCAACTAATGAAAAACTGTTTTTT
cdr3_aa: CASSLSRGATNEKLFF

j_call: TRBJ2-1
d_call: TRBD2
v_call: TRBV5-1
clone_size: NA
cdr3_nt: TGCGCCAGCAGCTTAGTAGCGGGAGCCGGCTACAATGAGCAGTTCTTC
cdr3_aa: CASSLVAGAGYNEQFF

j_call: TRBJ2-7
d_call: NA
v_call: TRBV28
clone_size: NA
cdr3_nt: TGTGCCAGCAACTCGCCCGTTAGGGAGCAGTACTTC
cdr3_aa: CASNSPVREQYF